This T cell receptor (beta chain) was obtained from a study of blood T cell repertoires in COVID-19. Whole-study context: From the United States, Italy and Spain came samples of acute and convalescent COVID-19. T cells, B-cell-depleted T cells, or PBMCs supplied cDNA or gDNA.

In the authors' workflow: Amplification with reference gene primers provided the estimates of nucleated cell counts. Assay used: immunoSEQ multiplex PCR; TCRdb lists only in-frame clones, some missing. The V and J calls and clone size were taken over from that table, and D and trimming were inferred from the DNA. The table has over 50,000 clones, around 86% seen once. The V and J ends lost 5 bases and 7 bases respectively, with 6 bases between them. The CDR3 consists of 10 residues. CDR1 and CDR2 from the germline V gene are SGHAT and FQNNGV. The genes are TRBV11-2 and TRBJ2-7, with D uncertain. Sequenced input: peripheral blood. The TCR sequence derives from a man aged 45-65 years with active COVID-19. CDR3 nucleotide sequence: TGTGCCAGCAGCGGAGCGGAGCAGTACTTC. Translating gives CASSGAEQYF.